Shown below are 3 T cell receptor beta chains from a single sample sequenced in a study of shared clonotypes between healthy human individuals. Libraries were prepared by immunoSEQ multiplex PCR; TCRdb keeps only in-frame clonotypes and omits some of them. The sample shows fewer than 2.5 million clones, 93% of them seen only once. Input material: naive CD4+ T cells from PBMCs. Sample subset: CD45RA+ positively selected. These receptors came from a man between 18 and 29 years old in good health. Some clones in this sample may be carry-over from other donors' samples.

Worth noting for this clone: The identical CDR3 is also encoded by other nucleotide sequences in the sample. The chain carries TRBV6-1 and TRBJ2-7; 10 nucleotides align to TRBD1. J gave up 3 bases and V 8 bases, and 1 base lay outside the gene matches. CDR1 MNHNS and CDR2 SASEGT come from the germline V gene. The length of the CDR3 is 12 residues. The CDR3 DNA sequence: TGTGCCAGCCGGGACAGGGGCTACGAGCAGTACTTC. This codes for CASRDRGYEQYF.

The chain uses TRBV28 and TRBJ1-1; the D is unclear. This CDR3 is 13 amino acids long. V was cut by 8 bases and J by 1 base, with 11 bases left in between. The V gene's germline CDR1 is MDHEN and CDR2 SYDVKM. CDR3 coding DNA: TGTGCCAGCGCGATAACGGCGAACACTGAAGCTTTCTTT. Its translation is CASAITANTEAFF.

The gene calls are TRBV7-7 and TRBJ2-2, with TRBD2 matching 11 bases. Germline loops: CDR1 SSHAT, CDR2 FNYEAQ (reference sequence). The CDR3 totals 16 residues. With V trimmed by 4 bases and J by 6 bases, 7 bases remained unmatched. The CDR3, as DNA: TGTGCCAGCAGCTCCACTAGCGGGAGACCCGCCGGGGAGCTGTTTTTT. This encodes CASSSTSGRPAGELFF.